These 7 T cell receptor beta chains were sequenced from one sample in a study of blood T cell repertoires in COVID-19. The method was immunoSEQ multiplex PCR; TCRdb's version includes in-frame clones alone and lacks a portion of them. The table has tens of thousands of clones, approximately 90% seen once. Input material: peripheral blood. These receptors originate from a human donor in a cohort sampled during active COVID-19.

Written as DNA, the CDR3 is TGTGCCAGTAGTATAGGTGGACAGGGGGTCTACGAGCAGTACTTC. Its translation: CASSIGGQGVYEQYF. V is TRBV19 and J is TRBJ2-7; 10 bases line up with TRBD1. CDR1 is LNHDA, CDR2 SQIVND, per germline (reference sequence). V was clipped by 1 base and J by 3 bases; unmatched bases: 3. The CDR3 is made up of 15 amino acids. Full variable domain (remainder filled in from reference TRBV19 and TRBJ2-7): DGGITQSPKYLFRKEGQNVTLSCEQNLNHDAMYWYRQDPGQGLRLIYYSQIVNDFQKGDIAEGYSVSREKKESFPLTVTSAQKNPTAFYLCASSIGGQGVYEQYFGPGTRLTVT.

The chain recombines TRBV3-1 (or the pseudogene TRBV3-2) with TRBJ2-2; D is uncertain. There are 14 residues in the CDR3. Germline lookup yields CDR1 LGHDT and CDR2 YNNKEL (reference sequence). V was shortened by 0 bases and J by 4 bases, with 6 bases between the two germline ends. The CDR3 loop reads CASSQDRATGELFF. The CDR3 DNA reads as TGTGCCAGCAGCCAAGATCGAGCCACCGGGGAGCTGTTTTTT.

The chain is built from TRBV4-3 and TRBJ2-2; TRBD2 matches at 7 bases. Trimming removed 3 bases from V and 4 bases from J; junction bases left unmatched: 8. This CDR3 is built from 16 residues. CDR1 LGHNA and CDR2 YSLEER come from the germline V gene. The CDR3 DNA is TGCGCCAGCAGCCAGAACCGCGGGGGTGCCACCGGGGAGCTGTTTTTT. Encoded protein: CASSQNRGGATGELFF.

The chain employs TRBV5-4 and TRBJ2-3; 15 nucleotides line up with TRBD2. CDR1 and CDR2 from the germline V gene are SGHNT and YYREEE (reference sequence). V shed 4 bases and J 1 base; nucleotides not matched to a gene: 7. The CDR3 covers 18 residues. CDR3 nucleotide sequence: TGTGCCAGCAGCCCTGGACTAGCGGGAGGGCCAGGCACAGATACGCAGTATTTT. Translated, it gives CASSPGLAGGPGTDTQYF.

The chain recombines TRBV6-5 with TRBJ1-5, with D perhaps TRBD1 (5 bases). CDR3 size: 15 residues. The germline V gene encodes CDR1 MNHEY and CDR2 SVGAGI. The V end was cut by 6 bases, the J end by 6 bases, with 18 bases between. The CDR3 protein is CASSPRAGRRQPQHF. The CDR3 region has the DNA TGTGCCAGCAGCCCCCGGGCAGGGAGGCGTCAGCCCCAGCATTTT.

The rearrangement links TRBV2 to TRBJ2-6; D may be TRBD1 (6 bases). Germline CDR1 and CDR2: SNHLY and FYNNEI. The V end lost 4 bases, the J end lost 4 bases, and 11 bases lay between the germline ends. This CDR3 comprises 15 residues. Here the CDR3 DNA reads TGTGCCAGCAGTGCCCAGGGGTTCGGGGCCAACGTCCTGACTTTC. Protein: CASSAQGFGANVLTF.

V usage is TRBV29-1 and J usage is TRBJ2-5; D remains unclear. Germline assignment: CDR1 SQVTM and CDR2 ANQGSEA. The CDR3 sequence is 14 residues long. The germline V and J ends were trimmed by 1 base and 2 bases, with 11 bases remaining between them. This chain's CDR3 is CSVEGGRRQETQYF. DNA for the CDR3: TGCAGCGTTGAAGGTGGCAGGCGACAAGAGACCCAGTACTTC.